A selection of T cell receptor beta chains follows, all from one sample in a study of shared clonotypes between healthy human individuals. Assay used: immunoSEQ multiplex PCR; TCRdb lists only in-frame clones, some missing. The sample consists of 950,000 to 1,100,000 clones, approximately 70% of them appearing once. Sequenced input: memory CD4+ T cells sorted from blood. Source of these receptors: a man aged 18 to 30 in good health. Both conserved end residues are part of each CDR3. Part of the rows lack a size; the others show once, few, many or a class for expanded clones.

TRBV6-5 few CATTRRDRRHGYTF
TRBV7-2 - CASSLAWGSYNEQFF
TRBV15 - CATSRDSALGQGRNEQYF
TRBV5-5 - CASGRTSGRGEQFF
TRBV28 - CASSLLSGGADTQYF
TRBV9 - CASSVGVFRTDTQYF
TRBV7-2 few CASARDRAEAFF
TRBV19 many CASSPRASKGPGEKLFF
TRBV18 - CASSQVTGELFF
TRBV28 few CASVGDTEAFF
TRBV5-1 - CASRKDSTNEKLFF
TRBV19 - CASKGAGTDTQYF
TRBV7-2 - CASTPWGSSTDTQYF
TRBV5-1 - CASTKGRGQPQHF
TRBV9 - CASSVETAGANVLTF
TRBV7-2 - CASSLVRQGARGYTF
TRBV7-3 - CASSPGAGVPGELFF